This T cell receptor (beta chain) was recorded in a study of T-cell memory formation after mild COVID-19. Each CDR3 protein gets one entry after TCRdb re-called the 5' RACE reads with MiXCR. The repertoire holds about 150,000 distinct CDR3 sequences, approximately 25% seen once, with around 22% in the top ten. The CDR3 consists of 14 residues. V shed 3 bases and J shed 1 base, with 12 bases lying between them. Germline V gene sequence: CDR1 SQVTM, CDR2 ANQGSEA. This TCR came from an adult woman who had mild COVID-19 (a few samples of this study predate the infection). Cell type and time point are not known. Source material: PBMCs or a T cell subset sorted from them (not recorded which). V usage is TRBV29-1 and J usage is TRBJ1-1; no clear D. DNA of the CDR3: TGCAGCGTTGATAGGGTAGGTTCGAACACTGAAGCTTTCTTT. This gives the protein CSVDRVGSNTEAFF.